Shown below are 10 T cell receptor beta chains from a single sample sequenced in a study of blood T cell repertoires in COVID-19. Using immunoSEQ multiplex PCR, the repertoire was profiled, and TCRdb retains in-frame clones only, with some absent. The repertoire consists of more than 100,000 clones, with under 90% occurring once and the leading ten covering 4% to 5.5%. The specimen was peripheral blood. These receptors were collected from a woman between 65 and 79 years old with acute or convalescent COVID-19.

The count of this clone is one. V gene TRBV7-2 combines with J gene TRBJ2-1, with D possibly being TRBD1 (5 bases). Trimming took off 2 bases at V and 6 bases at J, with 8 bases between the two ends. This CDR3 comprises 13 residues. Germline V CDR1 and CDR2: SGHTA, FQGNSA. The CDR3 nucleotides are TGTGCCAGCAGCTTAAGAACAGGCAATGAGCAGTTCTTC. It translates to CASSLRTGNEQFF. Full variable domain (outside the CDR3, taken from reference TRBV7-2 and TRBJ2-1): GAGVSQSPSNKVTEKGKDVELRCDPISGHTALYWYRQSLGQGLEFLIYFQGNSAPDKSGLPSDRFSAERTGGSVSTLTIQRTQQEDSAVYLCASSLRTGNEQFFGPGTRLTVL.

Concerning this clone itself: Other nucleotide sequences in the sample specify the same CDR3. The chain combines TRBV5-1 with TRBJ2-3; 7 positions agree with TRBD2. V trimming: 0 bases; J trimming: 1 base; junction bases outside the gene matches: 5. The germline gives CDR1 SGHRS, CDR2 YFSETQ. There are 16 residues in the CDR3. The CDR3 sequence: CASSLAGLAGTDTQYF. CDR3 nucleotide sequence: TGCGCCAGCAGCTTGGCCGGGCTAGCGGGCACAGATACGCAGTATTTT.

V usage is TRBV7-2 and J usage is TRBJ2-3; weak D call: TRBD2 (7 bases). Deletions cut 1 base from V and 4 bases from J, with 15 bases between. CDR1 and CDR2 (germline): SGHTA, FQGNSA. CDR3 length equals 16 residues. The CDR3 DNA reads as TGTGCCAGCAGCTTAGTTGGGGGGGGGCATTCAGATACGCAGTATTTT. Residues: CASSLVGGGHSDTQYF.

This chain links TRBV5-1 with TRBJ2-5; no clear D gene. The germline CDR1 and CDR2 sequences are SGHRS and YFSETQ. V shed 1 base and J shed 4 bases, with 11 bases lying between them. The CDR3 is 14 amino acids. The chain's CDR3 is CASSLFGELETQYF. The CDR3 nucleotides read TGCGCCAGCAGCTTGTTCGGAGAGTTAGAGACCCAGTACTTC.

Worth noting for this clone: The junction departs from the called germline gene at one end, perhaps through a read error. This chain connects TRBV19 to TRBJ2-1, with D possibly matching TRBD1 (7 bases). This CDR3 has 14 amino acids. CDR1 LNHDA and CDR2 SQIVND come from the germline V gene (reference sequence). The CDR3 DNA sequence: TGTGCCAGTAACCAGGGGGGATCCTCCAATGAGCAGTTCTTC. This sequence encodes CASNQGGSSNEQFF.

This sequence joins TRBV5-6 and TRBJ1-1; maybe TRBD1 (5 bases). V gave up 4 bases and J gave up 2 bases, with 12 bases separating them. The germline gives CDR1 SGHDT, CDR2 YYEEEE. This CDR3 has 14 residues. The chain's CDR3 is CASSQITGNTEAFF. The CDR3 nucleotides read TGTGCCAGCAGCCAAATCACAGGCAACACTGAAGCTTTCTTT.

This chain uses TRBV19 with TRBJ2-1; D possibly corresponds to TRBD2 (6 bases). The CDR3 loop spans 15 amino acids. Between the trimmed V and J ends, which lost 3 bases and 7 bases, there was a span of 16 bases. Looked up from germline, CDR1 is LNHDA and CDR2 is SQIVND (reference sequence). In DNA, the CDR3 is TGTGCCAGTAGTATCTCCTCGCGGGGCATAAATGAGCAGTTCTTC. Its protein product is CASSISSRGINEQFF.

The chain joins TRBV5-6 to TRBJ2-5, with D tentatively TRBD1 (6 bases). Germline V gives CDR1 SGHDT, CDR2 YYEEEE. The length of the CDR3 is 18 residues. V was cut by 2 bases and J by 5 bases, with 25 bases left in between. In DNA, the CDR3 is TGTGCCAGCAGCTTTTACTACCACCCCAGGGGCCTTCAGGAGACCCAGTACTTC. It specifies CASSFYYHPRGLQETQYF. The full variable domain, rest sourced from reference TRBV5-6 and TRBJ2-5, is DAGVTQSPTHLIKTRGQQVTLRCSPKSGHDTVSWYQQALGQGPQFIFQYYEEEERQRGNFPDRFSGHQFPNYSSELNVNALLLGDSALYLCASSFYYHPRGLQETQYFGPGTRLLVL.

The chain has TRBV5-1 and TRBJ1-2; D is perhaps TRBD1 (6 bases). Germline CDR1 reads SGHRS; CDR2 reads YFSETQ. Trimming left V 3 bases short and J 4 bases short, with 10 bases between. This CDR3 has 13 residues. CDR3 amino acids: CASSSDSSYGYTF. CDR3 nucleotide sequence: TGCGCCAGCAGCTCGGACAGCTCCTATGGCTACACCTTC.

CDR3 nucleotides: TGTGCCAGCTCATCTATCAGTGACGGGGCTGAAGCTTTCTTT. It specifies CASSSISDGAEAFF. The genes are TRBV18 and TRBJ1-1; no clear D gene. The germline CDR1 and CDR2 sequences are KGHSH and LQKENI. V was trimmed by 5 bases and J by 6 bases, leaving 16 bases between them. The CDR3 covers 14 residues.